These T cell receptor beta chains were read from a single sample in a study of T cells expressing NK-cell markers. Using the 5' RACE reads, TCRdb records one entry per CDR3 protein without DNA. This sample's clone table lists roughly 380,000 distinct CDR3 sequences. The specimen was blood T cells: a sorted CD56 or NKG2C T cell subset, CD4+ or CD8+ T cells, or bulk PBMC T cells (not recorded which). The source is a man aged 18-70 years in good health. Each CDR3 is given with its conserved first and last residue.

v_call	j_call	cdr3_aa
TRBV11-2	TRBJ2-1	CASSLRGGKSSYNEQFF
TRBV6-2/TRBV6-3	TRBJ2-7	CASSDEAETYEQYF
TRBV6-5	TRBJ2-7	CASSYRNWTGGGSYEQYF
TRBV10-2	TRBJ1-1	CASSGRDRGIENTEAFF
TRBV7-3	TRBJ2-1	CASSPPGLAGGRNEQFF
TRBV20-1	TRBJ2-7	CSARDKGPAHEQYF
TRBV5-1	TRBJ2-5	CASKEAALAGGQETQYF
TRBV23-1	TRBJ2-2	CASRGGSISGELFF
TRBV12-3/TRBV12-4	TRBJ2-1	CASRGYYNEQFF
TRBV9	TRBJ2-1	CASSHPRGRAAQGDEQFF
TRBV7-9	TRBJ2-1	CASSLDRNEQFF
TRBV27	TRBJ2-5	CASARGGAIQETQYF
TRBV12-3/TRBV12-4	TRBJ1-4	CASSLEGGASEKLFF
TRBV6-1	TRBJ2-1	CASLNSGAHQREQFF
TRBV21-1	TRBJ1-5	CASSKRAQGPNQPQHF
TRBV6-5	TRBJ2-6	CASSNLGTPGSGANVLTF
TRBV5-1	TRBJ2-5	CASSLAWGAEETQYF
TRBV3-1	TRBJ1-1	CASSSGQGWVTEAFF
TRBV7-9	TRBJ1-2	CASSLGGDVNYGYTF
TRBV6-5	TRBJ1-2	CASSYVLGQNYGYTF
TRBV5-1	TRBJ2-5	CASSWTGKETQYF
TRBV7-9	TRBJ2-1	CASSRTGQFDEQFF
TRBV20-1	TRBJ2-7	CSARDPRQDSYEQYF
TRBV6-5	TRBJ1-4	CASSYNGNEKLFF
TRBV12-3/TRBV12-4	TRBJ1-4	CASSSRPGGVEKLFF